Following are 12 T cell receptor beta chains from one sample sequenced in a study of graft-versus-host responses after intestinal transplantation. These receptors have no identified antigens. Only in-frame clones appear in the TCRdb table, and some are missing; sequencing was by immunoSEQ multiplex PCR. Here the sample spans about 35,000 clones, about 94% being singletons. This sample comprised unstimulated CD8+ T cells sorted from spleen or lymph node cells, obtained before transplant. The receptors here all came from a human donor who was the organ donor for an intestinal transplant.

The rearrangement links TRBV9 to TRBJ2-1; D tentatively reads TRBD1 or TRBD2 (5 bases each). The CDR3 is 16 amino acids. V gave up 1 base and J gave up 8 bases, with 19 bases separating them. CDR1 and CDR2 from the germline V gene are SGDLS and YYNGEE. This CDR3 reads CASSVWGTPGKYEQFF. The CDR3 DNA reads TGTGCCAGCAGCGTATGGGGCACCCCGGGGAAGTATGAGCAGTTCTTC.

This clone was seen a single time. This rearrangement joins TRBV4-1 to TRBJ2-7; the D gene is possibly TRBD2 (5 bases). V shed 0 bases and J shed 7 bases, with 13 bases lying between them. The CDR3 covers 14 residues. CDR1 and CDR2 from the germline V gene are MGHRA and YSYEKL. This CDR3 is CASSQDWGTGEQYF. The DNA for the CDR3 is TGCGCCAGCAGCCAAGATTGGGGAACGGGAGAGCAGTACTTC.

This chain uses TRBV9 with TRBJ2-7; no definite D call. Germline values: CDR1 SGDLS, CDR2 YYNGEE. The CDR3 spans 14 residues. Trimming shortened V by 0 bases and J by 1 base, and 8 bases separated the two germline ends. The CDR3 bases are TGTGCCAGCAGCGTAGGAAAAACGTCCTACGAGCAGTACTTC. Its translation: CASSVGKTSYEQYF.

The chain has TRBV4-2 and TRBJ2-3, with a tentative D call TRBD2 (6 bases). This CDR3 is built from 17 residues. Per the germline V gene, CDR1 is LGHNA and CDR2 is YNFKEQ. Trimming stripped 7 bases from V and 2 bases from J, with 22 bases between. The CDR3 sequence is CASTLLAGSANTDTQYF. The CDR3 DNA reads TGTGCCAGCACCCTACTAGCAGGGTCCGCGAACACAGATACGCAGTATTTT.

This clone was seen just once. The chain recombines TRBV27 with TRBJ2-1; D possibly corresponds to TRBD2 (6 bases). Trimming left V 4 bases short and J 4 bases short, with 14 bases between. The CDR3 has 15 amino acids. Germline V gene data show CDR1 as MNHEY and CDR2 as SMNVEV (reference sequence). CDR3 loop: CASSSKEGLYNEQFF. DNA of the CDR3: TGTGCCAGCAGTTCTAAGGAGGGGCTTTACAATGAGCAGTTCTTC.

This chain links TRBV27 with TRBJ2-7; D unclear. Germline-derived CDR1 and CDR2 are MNHEY and SMNVEV (reference sequence). The CDR3 is 15 amino acids. Trimming removed 0 bases from V and 2 bases from J, with 11 bases in between. The CDR3 sequence is CASSLSATRAYEQYF. The CDR3 DNA reads as TGTGCCAGCAGTTTATCCGCGACAAGGGCCTACGAGCAGTACTTC.

This chain uses TRBV28 with TRBJ2-7; no clear D. V dropped 8 bases and J dropped 5 bases, with 25 bases sitting between them. The CDR3 extends over 16 amino acids. CDR1 and CDR2 (germline): MDHEN, SYDVKM. CDR3 nucleotide sequence: TGTGCCAGCCCCCCGGTCGCAAGGGTTGTTAAGAACGAGCAGTACTTC. Its protein product is CASPPVARVVKNEQYF.

The chain joins TRBV27 to TRBJ1-2; tentatively, D is TRBD1 (5 bases). CDR1 is MNHEY and CDR2 is SMNVEV in the germline V gene (reference sequence). The V end lost 6 bases, the J end lost 4 bases, and 12 bases lay between the germline ends. This CDR3 spans 13 amino acids. CDR3 DNA: TGTGCCAGCAGCCCGGGACCGACCTATGGCTACACCTTC. Its protein is CASSPGPTYGYTF.

This clone showed up just once. The sample holds other DNA sequences that translate to the same CDR3. The chain has TRBV7-9 and TRBJ2-2, with TRBD1 as a possible D gene (5 bases). The CDR3 loop spans 16 amino acids. Germline V CDR1 and CDR2: SEHNR, FQNEAQ (reference sequence). Trimming shortened V by 5 bases and J by 7 bases, and 20 bases separated the two germline ends. The CDR3 sequence is CASSPSWMGRVGELFF. In nucleotides, the CDR3 is TGTGCCAGCAGCCCGAGTTGGATGGGGCGTGTCGGGGAGCTGTTTTTT.

The rearrangement uses TRBV11-1 and TRBJ2-7; D is uncertain. The V and J ends lost 2 bases and 6 bases respectively, with 11 bases between them. This CDR3 has 13 amino acids. Germline V gene lookup returns CDR1 SGHAT and CDR2 FQDESV (reference sequence). DNA of the CDR3: TGTGCCAGCAGCTTATATGGTAAAAGCGAGCAGTACTTC. This codes for CASSLYGKSEQYF.

The chain combines TRBV2 with TRBJ1-4; D is ambiguous. The CDR3 covers 15 residues. The V gene lost 7 bases and the J gene lost 0 bases, with 12 bases spanning the gap. CDR1 is SNHLY and CDR2 is FYNNEI in the germline V gene. The CDR3 DNA follows: TGTGCCAGCAATGACCCGAGATCAACTAATGAAAAACTGTTTTTT. Protein: CASNDPRSTNEKLFF.

The CDR3 DNA reads as TGTGCCAGCAGTGAAGGGTACAGGGGGAGGACTGAAGCTTTCTTT. It is translated as CASSEGYRGRTEAFF. The rearrangement joins TRBV6-1 to TRBJ1-1; 8 positions agree with TRBD1. V dropped 1 base and J dropped 5; count of bases not matched to a gene: 6. The CDR3 is made up of 15 amino acids. CDR1 is MNHNS and CDR2 is SASEGT in the germline V gene.